This T cell receptor beta chain appears in the sequencing data of a study of control samples from healthy donors and cancer patients. The CDR3 runs to 15 residues. The V end was cut by 3 bases, the J end by 5 bases, with 17 bases between. From germline, CDR1 is SGDLS and CDR2 YYNGEE. The table came from immunoSEQ multiplex PCR; TCRdb's copy has only in-frame clones and leaves some out. Of around 28,000 clones in the sample, 85% to 90% were seen once. This sequence joins TRBV9 and TRBJ1-2; perhaps TRBD1 as D (5 bases). This receptor was obtained from a woman in her 40s with lung cancer. The source material was PBMCs. CDR3 coding DNA: TGTGCCAGCAGCGCCCTTCCACAGGCCGCGTATGGCTACACCTTC. Translation gives CASSALPQAAYGYTF.